The clone carrying this T cell receptor (beta chain) was observed once. This specimen comes from a study of OX40 agonist ivuxolimab in advanced cancers. Profiling relied on immunoSEQ multiplex PCR, and the TCRdb table lists in-frame clones only, not all of them. The table includes about 51,000 clones, 84% detected once. V was cut by 1 base and J by 3 bases, with 8 bases left in between. The length of the CDR3 is 13 residues. The germline V gene encodes CDR1 SGHKS and CDR2 YYEKEE (reference sequence). The chain employs TRBV5-5 and TRBJ2-7; D perhaps matches TRBD2 (5 bases). The sequencing here drew on CD4+ or CD8+ T cells sorted from blood, taken in a trial of the OX40 agonist ivuxolimab. The TCR comes from an adult with an advanced solid tumor such as melanoma, head and neck, liver or kidney cancer. The CDR3 nucleotides read TGTGCCAGCAGCTTGACTAGTGTCTACGAGCAGTACTTC. This translates into CASSLTSVYEQYF.